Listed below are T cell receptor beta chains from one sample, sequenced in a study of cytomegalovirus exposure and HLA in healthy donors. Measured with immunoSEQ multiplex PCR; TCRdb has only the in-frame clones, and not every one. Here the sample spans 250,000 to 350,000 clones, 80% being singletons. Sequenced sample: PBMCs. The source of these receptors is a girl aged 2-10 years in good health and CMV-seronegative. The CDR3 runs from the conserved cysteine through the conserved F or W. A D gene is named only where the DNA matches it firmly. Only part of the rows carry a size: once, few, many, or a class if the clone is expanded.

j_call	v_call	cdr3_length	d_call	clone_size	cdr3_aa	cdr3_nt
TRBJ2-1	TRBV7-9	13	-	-	CASSFTVPDEQFF	TGTGCCAGCAGCTTCACTGTTCCTGATGAGCAGTTCTTC
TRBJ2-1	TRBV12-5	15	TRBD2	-	CASGLRIAGEGEQFF	TGTGCTAGTGGTTTGCGTATAGCGGGAGAAGGTGAGCAGTTCTTC
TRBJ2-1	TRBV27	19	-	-	CASRPISPLASARYNEQFF	TGTGCCAGCAGACCGATATCCCCCCTCGCTAGCGCCCGGTACAATGAGCAGTTCTTC
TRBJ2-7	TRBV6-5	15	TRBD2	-	CASSFKAGGTYEQYF	TGTGCCAGCAGTTTTAAGGCGGGAGGGACCTACGAGCAGTACTTC
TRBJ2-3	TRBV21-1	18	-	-	CASSSHSGRYSSTDTQYF	TGTGCCAGCAGCTCCCATAGCGGGCGGTACTCTAGCACAGATACGCAGTATTTT
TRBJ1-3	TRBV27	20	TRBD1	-	CASRFGQGRGGPGSGNTIYF	TGTGCCAGCAGGTTTGGACAGGGAAGGGGGGGACCTGGCTCTGGAAACACCATATATTTT
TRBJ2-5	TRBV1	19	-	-	CTSSDICFSREDVEETQYF	TGCACCAGCAGCGACATATGCTTCTCGCGGGAGGATGTTGAGGAGACCCAGTACTTC
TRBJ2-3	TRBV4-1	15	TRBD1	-	CASSLGQASLGTQYF	TGCGCCAGCAGCCTCGGACAGGCTTCGCTTGGTACGCAGTATTTT
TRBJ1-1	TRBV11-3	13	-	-	CASSLTGNTEAFF	TGTGCCAGCAGCTTAACAGGGAACACTGAAGCTTTCTTT
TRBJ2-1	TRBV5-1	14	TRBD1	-	CASSPGQGYNEQFF	TGCGCCAGCAGCCCGGGACAGGGCTACAATGAGCAGTTCTTC
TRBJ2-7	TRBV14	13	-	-	CASSQGSYSEQYF	TGTGCCAGCAGCCAAGGTTCTTACAGCGAGCAGTACTTC
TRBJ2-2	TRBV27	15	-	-	CASSPKDEGTGELFF	TGTGCCAGCAGTCCGAAGGATGAGGGCACCGGGGAGCTGTTTTTT
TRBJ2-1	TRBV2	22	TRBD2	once	CASSGLRSTGTSGRSSYNEQFF	TGTGCCAGCAGTGGCCTTCGGTCGACCGGGACTAGCGGCCGATCCTCCTACAATGAGCAGTTCTTC
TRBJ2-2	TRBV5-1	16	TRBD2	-	CASSTGLAGGTGELFF	TGCGCCAGCAGCACCGGACTAGCGGGGGGTACCGGGGAGCTGTTTTTT
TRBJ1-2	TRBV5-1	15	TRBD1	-	CASSTSQGASGGYTF	TGCGCCAGCAGCACAAGTCAGGGGGCGTCGGGAGGCTACACCTTC
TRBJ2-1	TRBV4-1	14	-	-	CASSRQGGDNEQFF	TGCGCCAGCAGTAGGCAAGGAGGGGACAATGAGCAGTTCTTC
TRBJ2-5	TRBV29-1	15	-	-	CSADNRGFAQETQYF	TGCAGCGCTGATAACCGGGGGTTTGCGCAAGAGACCCAGTACTTC
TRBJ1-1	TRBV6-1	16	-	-	CASSEARYGARTEAFF	TGTGCCAGCAGTGAAGCTAGGTATGGGGCTCGGACTGAAGCTTTCTTT
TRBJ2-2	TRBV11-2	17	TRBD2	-	CASSLRAGATNTGELFF	TGTGCCAGCAGCTTACGAGCGGGGGCGACGAACACCGGGGAGCTGTTTTTT
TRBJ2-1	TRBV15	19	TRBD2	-	CATSRGPHLLAGGPNEQFF	TGTGCCACCAGCAGAGGACCCCACCTACTAGCGGGGGGGCCCAATGAGCAGTTCTTC
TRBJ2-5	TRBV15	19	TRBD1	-	CATSRDSLRPGQYQETQYF	TGTGCCACCAGCAGAGACTCCCTCCGACCGGGACAGTACCAAGAGACCCAGTACTTC
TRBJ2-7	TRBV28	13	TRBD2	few	CASSSGVSYEQYF	TGTGCCAGCAGCAGCGGGGTTTCCTACGAGCAGTACTTC
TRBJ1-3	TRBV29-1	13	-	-	CSVDGQGGNTIYF	TGCAGCGTTGACGGGCAGGGAGGAAACACCATATATTTT
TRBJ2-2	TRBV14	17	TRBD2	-	CASSPDAGGPNTGELFF	TGTGCCAGCAGCCCGGATGCGGGGGGGCCCAACACCGGGGAGCTGTTTTTT
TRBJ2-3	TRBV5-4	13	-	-	CAYRGLNTDTQYF	TGTGCCTACCGCGGATTAAACACAGATACGCAGTATTTT
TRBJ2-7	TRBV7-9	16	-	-	CASSIPAMGRDYEQYF	TGTGCCAGCAGCATCCCTGCCATGGGGCGGGACTACGAGCAGTACTTC